This is a list of T cell receptor beta chains from one sample in a study of blood T cell repertoires in COVID-19. Here immunoSEQ multiplex PCR was the method, and the copy in TCRdb shows in-frame clones only, minus some. The sample yields roughly 230,000 clones, more than 70% seen once. The sample comprised peripheral blood. Receptors originate from a man between 35 and 55 years old with active or convalescent COVID-19. The CDR3 runs from the conserved cysteine through the conserved F or W. Clone size is not always given. Where it is, it says once, few, many or a class for expanded clones.

len	abundance	v_gene	j_gene	CDR3aa
15	.	TRBV6-5	TRBJ1-3	CASSMGGLSGNTIYF
14	many	TRBV3-1/TRBV3-2	TRBJ1-5	CASSHGRQDQPQHF
12	.	TRBV12-3/TRBV12-4	TRBJ1-4	CASSPRGEKLFF
15	few	TRBV7-2	TRBJ2-3	CASSLSSGQPDTQYF
12	few	TRBV6-2/TRBV6-3	TRBJ1-5	CASSWSGQPQHF
15	few	TRBV7-8	TRBJ1-3	CASSSSYGSGNTIYF
13	.	TRBV14	TRBJ2-7	CASSWDRGYEQYF
14	.	TRBV30	TRBJ1-5	CAWSVGQKGKPQHF
16	.	TRBV5-1	TRBJ2-5	CASSLAGRGFGETQYF
16	.	TRBV5-1	TRBJ1-1	CASSWGQTGINTEAFF
13	.	TRBV29-1	TRBJ2-7	CSVEDRNGRGQYF
15	.	TRBV6-5	TRBJ1-1	CASSYSGTGVTEAFF
16	.	TRBV19	TRBJ1-1	CASQPPGTGRQGEAFF
15	.	TRBV7-7	TRBJ2-5	CASSTGGGRQETQYF
17	.	TRBV5-1	TRBJ2-7	CASSASGRSRASYEQYF
14	.	TRBV9	TRBJ2-1	CASSALTSSNEQFF
19	once	TRBV3-1/TRBV3-2	TRBJ2-3	CASSQEPRGGRGSTDTQYF
12	.	TRBV3-1/TRBV3-2	TRBJ2-7	CASSRGRHEQYF
12	.	TRBV6-5	TRBJ2-1	CASSYGGNEQFF
16	few	TRBV5-1	TRBJ2-3	CASSLIGRSTTDTQYF
14	.	TRBV5-5	TRBJ2-7	CASSLVQGAYEQYF